The clone carrying this TCR beta chain was found a few times. Its antigen is still unknown. Looked up from germline, CDR1 is DFQATT and CDR2 is SNEGSKA (reference sequence). V lost 6 bases and J lost 7; bases outside the gene matches: 4. This CDR3 region has 11 residues. The data stem from a study of beta chain features in type 1 diabetes. The study's findings and limits: Moderately but significantly shorter TCRB CDR3s were found in Type 1 diabetes patients in all four CD4+ subsets.

The authors reverse transcribed all of the isolated RNA, so sequencing captured expressed TCRB transcripts. Repertoires were generated with immunoSEQ multiplex PCR, while TCRdb's copy carries only in-frame clones and drops some. The data contain 240,000 or so clones, around 20% of them singletons. Sorting gave populations that all exceeded 95% purity. This chain connects TRBV20-1 to TRBJ1-2; 8 bases agree with TRBD1. The source material was naive CD4+ T cells from blood. This TCR came from a woman aged 40 to 55 with type 1 diabetes. DNA of the CDR3: TGCAGTGCCCGGACAGGGCCTGGCTACACCTTC. It translates to CSARTGPGYTF.